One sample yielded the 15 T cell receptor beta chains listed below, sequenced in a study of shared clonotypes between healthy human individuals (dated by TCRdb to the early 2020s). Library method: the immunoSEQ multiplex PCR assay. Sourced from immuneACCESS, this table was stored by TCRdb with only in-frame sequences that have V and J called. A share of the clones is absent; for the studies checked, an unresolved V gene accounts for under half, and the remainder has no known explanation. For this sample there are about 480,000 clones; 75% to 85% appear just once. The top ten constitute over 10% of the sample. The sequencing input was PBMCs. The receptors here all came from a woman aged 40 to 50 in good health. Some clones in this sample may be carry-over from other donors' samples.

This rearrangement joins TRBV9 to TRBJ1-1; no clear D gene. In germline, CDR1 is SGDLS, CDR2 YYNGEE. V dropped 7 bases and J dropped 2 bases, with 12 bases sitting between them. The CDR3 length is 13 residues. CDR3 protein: CASRGRVNTEAFF. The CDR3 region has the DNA TGTGCCAGCCGTGGGAGGGTCAACACTGAAGCTTTCTTT.

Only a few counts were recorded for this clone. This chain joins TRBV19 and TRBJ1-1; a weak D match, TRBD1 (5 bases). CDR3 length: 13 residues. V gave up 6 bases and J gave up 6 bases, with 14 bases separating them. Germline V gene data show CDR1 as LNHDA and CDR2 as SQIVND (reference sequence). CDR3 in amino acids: CASSGTAGAEAFF. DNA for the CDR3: TGTGCCAGTAGCGGGACGGCGGGGGCTGAAGCTTTCTTT.

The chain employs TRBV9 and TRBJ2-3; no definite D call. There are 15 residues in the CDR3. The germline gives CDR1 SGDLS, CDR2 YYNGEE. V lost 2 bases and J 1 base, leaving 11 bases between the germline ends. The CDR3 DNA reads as TGTGCCAGCAGCGTCCAGGACGGCGGCACAGATACGCAGTATTTT. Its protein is CASSVQDGGTDTQYF.

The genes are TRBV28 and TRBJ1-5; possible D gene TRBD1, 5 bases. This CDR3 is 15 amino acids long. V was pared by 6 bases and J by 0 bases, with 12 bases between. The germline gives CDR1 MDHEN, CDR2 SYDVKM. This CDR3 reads CASSTHGASNQPQHF. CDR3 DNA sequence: TGTGCCAGCAGCACCCACGGGGCTAGCAATCAGCCCCAGCATTTT.

The CDR3 region has the DNA TGCGCCAGCAGCTTGGGGGAGACAGGGGCGTTTGGAGATACGCAGTATTTT. This gives the protein CASSLGETGAFGDTQYF. This chain links TRBV5-1 with TRBJ2-3, with 8 bases lining up with TRBD1. CDR1 and CDR2 (germline): SGHRS, YFSETQ. The J segment lost 5 bases and the V segment lost 0 bases, leaving 11 bases of the junction unmatched. The length of the CDR3 is 17 residues.

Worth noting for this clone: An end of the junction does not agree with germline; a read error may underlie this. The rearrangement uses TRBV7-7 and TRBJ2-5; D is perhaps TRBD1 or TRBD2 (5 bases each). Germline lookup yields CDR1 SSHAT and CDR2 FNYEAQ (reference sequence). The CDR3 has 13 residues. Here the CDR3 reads CASSTGPRETQYF. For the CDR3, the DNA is TGTGCTAGCAGCACGGGGCCCCGAGAGACCCAGTACTTC.

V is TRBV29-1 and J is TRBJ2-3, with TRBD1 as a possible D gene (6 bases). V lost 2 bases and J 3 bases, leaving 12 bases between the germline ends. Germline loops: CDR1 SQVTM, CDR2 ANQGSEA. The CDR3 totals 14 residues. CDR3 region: CSVETWDTTDTQYF. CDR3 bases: TGCAGCGTTGAAACGTGGGACACAACAGATACGCAGTATTTT.

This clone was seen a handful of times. The CDR3 bases are TGTGCCAGCAGTGAAGCCCCCCTAACAGGGAGAGCCAAAAACATTCAGTACTTC. Protein: CASSEAPLTGRAKNIQYF. The chain is built from TRBV6-1 and TRBJ2-4; D is perhaps TRBD1 (6 bases). Germline CDR1 and CDR2: MNHNS and SASEGT. This CDR3 contains 18 residues. Trimming took 0 bases from V and 0 from J, leaving 15 bases between them.

CDR3 sequence reads: CASSVEAGGETQYF. CDR3 nucleotide sequence: TGTGCCAGCAGCGTAGAAGCGGGAGGGGAGACCCAGTACTTC. The chain recombines TRBV9 with TRBJ2-5; 10 bases match TRBD2. From germline, CDR1 is SGDLS and CDR2 YYNGEE. V shed 0 bases and J 5 bases; nucleotides not matched to a gene: 1. The CDR3 consists of 14 residues.

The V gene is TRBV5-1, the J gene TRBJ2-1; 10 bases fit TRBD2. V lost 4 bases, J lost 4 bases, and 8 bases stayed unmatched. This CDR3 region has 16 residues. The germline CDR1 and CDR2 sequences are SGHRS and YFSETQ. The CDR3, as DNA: TGCGCCAGCAGCACCCAAGGACTAGCGGCTTACAATGAGCAGTTCTTC. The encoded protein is CASSTQGLAAYNEQFF.

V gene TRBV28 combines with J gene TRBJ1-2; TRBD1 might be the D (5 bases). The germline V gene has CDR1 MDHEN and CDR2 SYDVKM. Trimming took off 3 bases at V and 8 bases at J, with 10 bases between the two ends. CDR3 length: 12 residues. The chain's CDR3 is CASSFTGGGYTF. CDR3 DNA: TGTGCCAGCAGTTTTACCGGGGGGGGCTACACCTTC.

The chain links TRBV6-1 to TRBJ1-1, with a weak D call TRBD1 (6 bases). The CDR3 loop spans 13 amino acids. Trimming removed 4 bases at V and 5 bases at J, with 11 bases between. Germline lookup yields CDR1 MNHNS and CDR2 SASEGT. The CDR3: CASSVQGWTEAFF. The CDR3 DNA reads TGTGCCAGCAGTGTACAGGGTTGGACTGAAGCTTTCTTT.

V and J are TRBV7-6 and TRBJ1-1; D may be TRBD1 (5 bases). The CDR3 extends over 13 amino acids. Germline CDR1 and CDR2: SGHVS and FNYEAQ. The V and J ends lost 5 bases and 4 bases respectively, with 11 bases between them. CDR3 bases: TGTGCCAGCAGCCCTATCGGGGGCACTGAAGCTTTCTTT. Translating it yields CASSPIGGTEAFF.

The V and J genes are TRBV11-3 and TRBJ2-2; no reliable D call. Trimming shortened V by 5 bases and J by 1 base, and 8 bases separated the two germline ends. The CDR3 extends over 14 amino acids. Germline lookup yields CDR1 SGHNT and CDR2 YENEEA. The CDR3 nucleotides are TGTGCCAGCAGCGCCCGCGGGAACACCGGGGAGCTGTTTTTT. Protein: CASSARGNTGELFF.

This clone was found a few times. The CDR3 sequence: CASSLGDPSNQPQHF. Here the CDR3 DNA reads TGTGCCAGCTCACTGGGGGATCCAAGCAATCAGCCCCAGCATTTT. This chain uses TRBV18 with TRBJ1-5; TRBD1 might be the D (5 bases). Between the trimmed V and J ends, which lost 4 bases and 1 base, there was a span of 11 bases. Germline V gene lookup returns CDR1 KGHSH and CDR2 LQKENI. This CDR3 is 15 amino acids long.